Listed below are T cell receptor beta chains from one sample, sequenced in a study of glioma-infiltrating T cells. TCRdb itself ran the multiplex PCR reads through MiXCR, one entry per CDR3 protein. The sample comprises about 89,000 distinct CDR3 sequences, roughly 23% of which are singletons, and more than 6.5% rests with the top ten. Specimen: glioma tissue, nonneoplastic brain tissue, or PBMCs (not recorded which). The receptor source for this set is a human donor with low-grade glioma or glioblastoma, undergoing nonglioma brain surgery, or in good health (not recorded which). CDR3s include the opening cysteine and the closing phenylalanine or tryptophan.

j_gene: TRBJ1-2
v_gene: TRBV6-1
CDR3aa: CASGTGGGYTF

j_gene: TRBJ1-2
v_gene: TRBV27
CDR3aa: CASSLKRAAEANYGYTF

j_gene: TRBJ2-5
v_gene: TRBV18
CDR3aa: CASSPRGQQETQYF

j_gene: TRBJ1-4
v_gene: TRBV3-1
CDR3aa: CASSRLNEKLFF

j_gene: TRBJ2-7
v_gene: TRBV20-1
CDR3aa: CSAINTSGATYEQYF

j_gene: TRBJ1-1
v_gene: TRBV28
CDR3aa: CASSLLTSEAFF

j_gene: TRBJ2-3
v_gene: TRBV5-4
CDR3aa: CASSYGGQGFTDTQYF

j_gene: TRBJ1-6
v_gene: TRBV4-1
CDR3aa: CASSPYPTGANSPLHF

j_gene: TRBJ1-5
v_gene: TRBV20-1
CDR3aa: CGASSGTAKSNQPQHF

j_gene: TRBJ2-3
v_gene: TRBV6-1
CDR3aa: CASSYHADSKDTQYF

j_gene: TRBJ2-4
v_gene: TRBV3-1
CDR3aa: CASSQGARDLIQNIQYF

j_gene: TRBJ1-5
v_gene: TRBV7-2
CDR3aa: CASSQGRYSNQPQHF

j_gene: TRBJ1-1
v_gene: TRBV6-6
CDR3aa: CASSYPQDVTTFF

j_gene: TRBJ1-1
v_gene: TRBV6-1
CDR3aa: CATSPYEAKNTEAFF

j_gene: TRBJ2-7
v_gene: TRBV29-1
CDR3aa: CSVRPGQRDGQYF

j_gene: TRBJ2-7
v_gene: TRBV3-1
CDR3aa: CASSQVGGSSYEQYF